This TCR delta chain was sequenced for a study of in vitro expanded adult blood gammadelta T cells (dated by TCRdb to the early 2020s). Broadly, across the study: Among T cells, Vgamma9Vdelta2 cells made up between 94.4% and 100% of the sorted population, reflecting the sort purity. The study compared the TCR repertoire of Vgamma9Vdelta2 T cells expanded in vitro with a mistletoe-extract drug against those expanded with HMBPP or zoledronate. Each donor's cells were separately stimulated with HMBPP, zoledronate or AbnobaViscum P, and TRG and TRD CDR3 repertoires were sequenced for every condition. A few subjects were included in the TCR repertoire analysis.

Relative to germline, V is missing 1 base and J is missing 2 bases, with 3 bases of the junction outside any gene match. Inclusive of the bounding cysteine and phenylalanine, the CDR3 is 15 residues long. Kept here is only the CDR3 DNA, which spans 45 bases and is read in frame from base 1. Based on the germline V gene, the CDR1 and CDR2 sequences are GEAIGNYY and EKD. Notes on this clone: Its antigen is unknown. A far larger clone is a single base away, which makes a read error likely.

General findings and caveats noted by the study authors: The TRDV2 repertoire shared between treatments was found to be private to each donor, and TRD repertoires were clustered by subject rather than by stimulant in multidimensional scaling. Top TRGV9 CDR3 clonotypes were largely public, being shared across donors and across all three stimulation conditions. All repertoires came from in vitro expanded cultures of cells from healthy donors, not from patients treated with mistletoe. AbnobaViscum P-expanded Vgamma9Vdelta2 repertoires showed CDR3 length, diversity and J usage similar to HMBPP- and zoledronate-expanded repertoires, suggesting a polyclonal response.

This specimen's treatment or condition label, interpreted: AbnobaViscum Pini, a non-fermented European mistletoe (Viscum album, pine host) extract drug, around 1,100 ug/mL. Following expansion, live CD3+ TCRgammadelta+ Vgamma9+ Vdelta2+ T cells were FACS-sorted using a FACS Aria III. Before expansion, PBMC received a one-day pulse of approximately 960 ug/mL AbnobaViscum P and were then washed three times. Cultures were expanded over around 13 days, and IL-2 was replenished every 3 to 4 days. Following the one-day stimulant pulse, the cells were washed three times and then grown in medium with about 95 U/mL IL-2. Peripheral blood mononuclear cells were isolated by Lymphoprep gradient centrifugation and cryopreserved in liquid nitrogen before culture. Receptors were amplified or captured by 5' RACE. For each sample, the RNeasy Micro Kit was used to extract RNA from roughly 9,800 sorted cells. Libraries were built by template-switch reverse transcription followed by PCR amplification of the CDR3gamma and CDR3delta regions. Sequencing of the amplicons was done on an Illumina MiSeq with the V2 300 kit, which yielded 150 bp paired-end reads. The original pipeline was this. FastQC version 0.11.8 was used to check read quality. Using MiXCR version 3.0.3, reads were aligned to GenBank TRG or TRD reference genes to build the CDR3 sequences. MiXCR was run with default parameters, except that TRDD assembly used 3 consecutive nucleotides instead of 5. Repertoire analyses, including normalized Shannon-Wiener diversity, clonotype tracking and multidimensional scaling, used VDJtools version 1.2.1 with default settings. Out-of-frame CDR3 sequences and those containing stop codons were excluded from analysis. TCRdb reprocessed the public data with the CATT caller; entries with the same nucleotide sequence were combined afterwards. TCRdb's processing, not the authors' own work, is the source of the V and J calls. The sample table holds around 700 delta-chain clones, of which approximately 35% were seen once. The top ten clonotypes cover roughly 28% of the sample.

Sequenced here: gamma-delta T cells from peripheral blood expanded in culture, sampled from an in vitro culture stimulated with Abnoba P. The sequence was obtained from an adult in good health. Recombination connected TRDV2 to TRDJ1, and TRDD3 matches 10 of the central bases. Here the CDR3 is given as CACDTVGDTTDKLIF. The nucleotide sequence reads TGTGCCTGTGACACGGTGGGGGATACAACCGATAAACTCATCTTT.